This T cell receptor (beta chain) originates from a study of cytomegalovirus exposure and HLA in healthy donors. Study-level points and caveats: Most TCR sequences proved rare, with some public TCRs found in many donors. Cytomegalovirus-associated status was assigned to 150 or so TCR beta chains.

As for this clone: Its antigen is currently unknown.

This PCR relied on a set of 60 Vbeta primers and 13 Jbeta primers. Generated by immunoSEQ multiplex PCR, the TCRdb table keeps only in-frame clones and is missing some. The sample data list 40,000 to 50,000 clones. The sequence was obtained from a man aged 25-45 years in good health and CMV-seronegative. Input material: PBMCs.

In DNA, the CDR3 is TGTGCCAGCAGTTACCAGGGGTTAGCGGGAGTGAACGAGCAGTACTTC. Protein sequence: CASSYQGLAGVNEQYF. The chain couples TRBV6-6 to TRBJ2-7; 9 bases map to TRBD2. With 2 bases clipped from V and 5 bases from J, the junction kept 10 bases outside the gene matches. Germline values: CDR1 MNHNY, CDR2 SVGAGI (reference sequence). The CDR3 length is 16 residues.